In its sample, the clone carrying this T cell receptor (beta chain) was seen a few times. The CDR3 loop spans 17 amino acids. V lost 3 bases and J lost 5, with 17 bases in between. CDR1 is SNHLY and CDR2 is FYNNEI in the germline V gene. The data originate from a study of blood T cell repertoires in COVID-19. TCRdb's copy holds only in-frame clones and misses some; the assay was immunoSEQ multiplex PCR. Seen here are about 120,000 clones, around nine tenths observed once, and the top ten hold less than 2.5%. The TCR was taken from a woman aged 45-65 years with acute or convalescent COVID-19. Sequencing was performed on peripheral blood. The rearrangement links TRBV2 to TRBJ1-6, with no clear D. This CDR3 is CASSDLALFRDNSPLHF. CDR3 in DNA: TGTGCCAGCAGTGACCTAGCGTTGTTCCGTGATAATTCACCCCTCCACTTT.